The clone carrying this T cell receptor (beta chain) was seen many times. Its cognate antigen is unknown. The study amplified TCR beta CDR3 regions using RNA transcripts. The workflow started with a first-round RT-PCR run with HTBI primers and then moved on to a second-round multiplex PCR. One entry per CDR3 protein, called by TCRdb with MiXCR from the multiplex PCR reads. The sample lists 400,000 or so distinct CDR3 sequences; approximately 18% were seen once. The entry originates in a study of Graves' ophthalmopathy and Graves' hyperthyroidism. Study-wide points: A model of 13 signatures distinguished ophthalmopathy from stable hyperthyroidism at approximately 89% sensitivity and 65% to 84% specificity.

V lost 3 bases to trimming and J lost 5 bases, with 14 bases between them. Germline V gives CDR1 SGHVS, CDR2 FQNEAQ. The CDR3 sequence is 14 residues long. The receptor was derived from an adult woman with stable Graves' hyperthyroidism. The V and J genes are TRBV7-8 and TRBJ2-7; a possible D gene is TRBD1 (6 bases). The sample was peripheral blood. CDR3 coding DNA: TGTGCCAGCAGCTTTGGCAGGGGAAGGAACGAGCAGTACTTC. Translation: CASSFGRGRNEQYF.